This T cell receptor beta chain was retrieved from a study of beta chain features in type 1 diabetes. Overall study: No patient-donor differences in age, gender, total cells or subset yield. Examined across all samples were around 110 million sorted cells.

Purity (above 95%) was reached by all sorted populations. The entirety of the isolated RNA underwent reverse transcription, so expressed TCRB transcripts were sequenced. Repertoires were generated with immunoSEQ multiplex PCR, while TCRdb's copy carries only in-frame clones and drops some. The sample lists over 300,000 clones, around 7.6% occurring once. Trimming removed 4 bases at V and 0 bases at J, with 5 bases between. This CDR3 is built from 13 residues. Germline lookup yields CDR1 SGDLS and CDR2 YYNGEE. This TCR came from a woman in her late teens or twenties in good health. Input material: central memory CD4+ T cells from blood. V gene TRBV9 combines with J gene TRBJ1-5; D is uncertain. For the CDR3, the DNA is TGTGCCAGCAGCCTTAATAGCAATCAGCCCCAGCATTTT. This codes for CASSLNSNQPQHF.